The rows below give T cell receptor beta chains drawn from one sample of a study of shared clonotypes between healthy human individuals. The method was immunoSEQ multiplex PCR; TCRdb's version includes in-frame clones alone and lacks a portion of them. There are around 1.1 million clones in the sample; approximately 75% occur only once, and 0.89% lies in the top ten. Sequences were obtained from memory CD4+ T cells from PBMCs. These receptors were collected from a man aged 18-30 years in good health. Some clones in this sample may be carry-over from other donors' samples. Both conserved end residues are part of each CDR3. A D gene is named only where the DNA matches it firmly. Part of the rows lack a size; the others show once, few, many or a class for expanded clones.

J,V,D,size,CDR3,DNA
TRBJ2-7,TRBV4-1,TRBD1,few,CASSQEWTGGGYEQYF,TGCGCCAGCAGCCAGGAATGGACAGGGGGCGGGTACGAGCAGTACTTC
TRBJ2-6,TRBV7-2,TRBD2,few,CASSLALIAGGANVLTF,TGTGCCAGCAGCTTAGCCCTCATAGCGGGCGGGGCCAACGTCCTGACTTTC
TRBJ2-7,TRBV7-9,TRBD2,NA,CASSSRTSGNHEQYF,TGTGCCAGCAGCTCCCGGACTAGCGGGAACCACGAGCAGTACTTC
TRBJ1-4,TRBV28,NA,few,CASKNATNEKLFF,TGTGCCAGCAAAAACGCAACTAATGAAAAACTGTTTTTT
TRBJ2-2,TRBV27,TRBD2,NA,CASRLGGSGELFF,TGTGCCAGCAGGCTCGGGGGGAGCGGGGAGCTGTTTTTT
TRBJ2-7,TRBV28,TRBD1,NA,CASSSTGSGEQYF,TGTGCCAGCAGTTCGACAGGGTCGGGAGAGCAGTACTTC
TRBJ1-5,TRBV14,NA,NA,CASSPGYGNQPQHF,TGTGCCAGCAGCCCAGGGTACGGCAATCAGCCCCAGCATTTT
TRBJ2-7,TRBV2,NA,NA,CASSEEGAGRAF,TGTGCCAGCAGTGAAGAGGGGGCAGGGAGGGCCTTC
TRBJ2-1,TRBV4-3,TRBD2,few,CASSQDSGRAGDEQFF,TGCGCCAGCAGCCAAGACTCCGGGAGGGCCGGGGATGAGCAGTTCTTC
TRBJ1-5,TRBV7-3,TRBD1,NA,CASSLTLRQGRSCGNSNQPQHF,TGTGCCAGCAGCTTAACGTTACGACAGGGGCGTTCTTGTGGGAATAGCAATCAGCCCCAGCATTTT
TRBJ1-3,TRBV6-6,NA,many,CASSTPGGIGNTIYF,TGTGCCAGCAGTACCCCGGGGGGGATCGGAAACACCATATATTTT
TRBJ2-7,TRBV13,NA,NA,CASSSRPGASYEQYF,TGTGCCAGCAGCTCTCGCCCGGGGGCCTCCTACGAGCAGTACTTC
TRBJ1-1,TRBV4-1,TRBD1,NA,CASSHPGTGPEAFF,TGCGCCAGCAGCCATCCAGGGACAGGCCCTGAAGCTTTCTTT
TRBJ2-2,TRBV5-4,NA,NA,CATSGTGTGELFF,TGTGCCACGTCCGGGACGGGCACCGGGGAGCTGTTTTTT
TRBJ2-3,TRBV15,NA,NA,CATSRARQLITDTQYF,TGTGCCACCAGCAGAGCAAGACAGCTAATCACAGATACGCAGTATTTT
TRBJ2-1,TRBV11-2,TRBD2,NA,CASSLDRGGSGNEQFF,TGTGCCAGCAGCTTAGATCGGGGCGGGAGCGGCAATGAGCAGTTCTTC
TRBJ1-2,TRBV9,NA,NA,CASWGTGGNYGYTF,TGTGCCAGCTGGGGAACAGGAGGGAACTATGGCTACACCTTC
TRBJ2-7,TRBV27,TRBD2,NA,CASSVGLAGYEQYF,TGTGCCAGCAGTGTGGGACTAGCGGGTTACGAGCAGTACTTC
TRBJ2-1,TRBV10-3,TRBD2,NA,CAIGETSGNSNEQFF,TGTGCCATCGGGGAGACTAGCGGCAACTCCAATGAGCAGTTCTTC
TRBJ2-3,TRBV27,TRBD1,NA,CASSPERGLRTDTQYF,TGTGCCAGCAGTCCCGAAAGGGGGCTCCGCACAGATACGCAGTATTTT
TRBJ1-3,TRBV28,NA,NA,CASYGQGRSGNTIYF,TGTGCCAGCTATGGGCAGGGGCGGTCTGGAAACACCATATATTTT
TRBJ2-7,TRBV19,NA,few,CASSSPHESYEQYF,TGTGCCAGTAGCTCCCCCCACGAAAGCTACGAGCAGTACTTC
TRBJ1-3,TRBV7-8,NA,NA,CASSGTASRSGNTIYF,TGTGCCAGCAGCGGAACAGCGAGTCGCTCTGGAAACACCATATATTTT
TRBJ1-1,TRBV6-5,TRBD1,NA,CASSYSGQGTEAFF,TGTGCCAGCAGTTACTCGGGACAGGGGACTGAAGCTTTCTTT
TRBJ1-2,TRBV21-1,NA,NA,CASPGEEGYGYTF,TGTGCCAGCCCCGGGGAGGAAGGCTATGGCTACACCTTC
TRBJ2-5,TRBV7-2,NA,NA,CASSPIASRDNQETQYF,TGTGCCAGCAGCCCCATCGCCTCCAGGGATAACCAAGAGACCCAGTACTTC
TRBJ2-1,TRBV18,TRBD2,NA,CASSPASGSRNEQFF,TGTGCCAGCTCACCCGCTAGCGGGAGTAGGAATGAGCAGTTCTTC
TRBJ2-2,TRBV6-4,NA,NA,CASSVDSTGELFF,TGTGCCAGCAGTGTTGACTCCACCGGGGAGCTGTTTTTT
TRBJ2-5,TRBV6-1,NA,NA,CASSPGSMGTQYF,TGTGCCAGCAGCCCCGGGTCTATGGGGACCCAGTACTTC
TRBJ1-3,TRBV28,NA,NA,CASSGLQGRHADFGNTIYF,TGTGCCAGCAGTGGATTACAGGGCCGACACGCTGATTTTGGAAACACCATATATTTT
TRBJ2-1,TRBV7-2,NA,NA,CASSATRDGFNGQFF,TGTGCCAGCAGCGCCACTCGGGACGGATTCAATGGGCAGTTCTTC
TRBJ1-3,TRBV7-2,NA,many,CASSLVQGRNTIYF,TGTGCCAGCAGCTTAGTGCAGGGACGAAACACCATATATTTT
TRBJ2-4,TRBV30,TRBD2,NA,CAWQKPGTSGRAGAKNIQYF,TGTGCCTGGCAAAAACCCGGGACTAGCGGGAGGGCCGGAGCCAAAAACATTCAGTACTTC
TRBJ2-1,TRBV4-2,NA,NA,CASSQDTLVFATPYNEQFF,TGTGCCAGCAGCCAAGATACGCTAGTCTTTGCCACTCCCTACAATGAGCAGTTCTTC
TRBJ1-3,TRBV6-6,NA,few,CASSPLRASSGNTIYF,TGTGCCAGCAGTCCCCTTAGGGCGAGCTCTGGAAACACCATATATTTT
TRBJ2-6,TRBV7-6,TRBD2,NA,CASSPGRPGGAGANVLTF,TGTGCCAGCAGCCCCGGCCGTCCGGGGGGGGCTGGGGCCAACGTCCTGACTTTC
TRBJ1-1,TRBV19,NA,NA,CASSILWTSMVAFF,TGTGCCAGTAGTATCCTCTGGACCTCGATGGTGGCTTTCTTT
TRBJ2-3,TRBV4-2,TRBD2,NA,CASSQEPLAGLVPSTDTQYF,TGTGCCAGCAGCCAAGAGCCACTAGCGGGCCTCGTCCCCAGCACAGATACGCAGTATTTT
TRBJ1-2,TRBV7-2,NA,NA,CASSPIRGDYGYTF,TGTGCCAGCAGCCCCATCCGGGGGGACTATGGCTACACCTTC
TRBJ2-1,TRBV7-9,NA,few,CASSLAPSEGSEQFF,TGTGCCAGCAGCTTAGCGCCGAGCGAGGGGAGTGAGCAGTTCTTC
TRBJ1-1,TRBV25-1,NA,NA,CASSGWMHEAFF,TGTGCCAGCAGTGGGTGGATGCATGAAGCTTTCTTT
TRBJ1-5,TRBV6-1,TRBD1,NA,CAIGQGAAQPQHF,TGTGCCATAGGACAGGGGGCCGCTCAGCCCCAGCATTTT
TRBJ1-2,TRBV6-6,NA,few,CASSYSTGQGYTF,TGTGCCAGCAGTTACTCTACAGGGCAAGGCTACACCTTC
TRBJ2-3,TRBV19,NA,NA,CASSIDGKADTQYF,TGTGCCAGTAGTATAGATGGAAAGGCAGATACGCAGTATTTT
TRBJ1-1,TRBV28,NA,NA,CASSFANIGAGMGNTEAFF,TGTGCCAGCAGTTTCGCCAACATAGGGGCAGGGATGGGTAACACTGAAGCTTTCTTT
TRBJ1-2,TRBV2,NA,once,CASTGWLDVRGGYTF,TGTGCCAGCACTGGGTGGCTAGATGTTCGAGGGGGCTACACCTTC
TRBJ1-2,TRBV6-5,NA,NA,CASTKRDYLNYGYTF,TGTGCCAGCACTAAACGGGACTACCTGAACTATGGCTACACCTTC
TRBJ1-3,TRBV18,NA,NA,CASSPGGPGNTIYF,TGTGCCAGCTCACCCGGGGGCCCGGGAAACACCATATATTTT
TRBJ1-5,TRBV30,TRBD1,NA,CAWGLDREQPQHF,TGTGCCTGGGGTTTGGACAGGGAACAGCCCCAGCATTTT
TRBJ1-2,TRBV9,NA,NA,CASSSLRQGGGYTF,TGTGCCAGCAGCAGTCTGCGCCAGGGCGGGGGCTACACCTTC